Presented here are 18 T cell receptor beta chains from one specimen sequenced in a study of identifying expanded T cells in peripheral blood. Using immunoSEQ multiplex PCR, the repertoire was profiled, and TCRdb retains in-frame clones only, with some absent. The sample has 50,000 to 60,000 clones, around 83% seen once. Material for sequencing was blood. Receptors were obtained from a person aged 18 to 75 in good health.

The chain joins TRBV18 to TRBJ2-7, with D perhaps matching TRBD2 (5 bases). V shed 3 bases and J shed 6 bases, with 12 bases lying between them. The CDR3 is made up of 13 amino acids. Germline CDR1 and CDR2: KGHSH and LQKENI. CDR3 in amino acids: CASSPSLEGEQYF. In nucleotides, the CDR3 is TGTGCCAGCTCACCCAGTCTTGAGGGCGAGCAGTACTTC.

The chain joins TRBV21-1 to TRBJ2-3; the tabulated D call, TRBD2, remains unverified against the DNA. TRBV21-1 has pseudogene status. The CDR3 is 19 amino acids. The CDR3 loop reads CASSTTLWRAVGSTDTQYF. In nucleotides, the CDR3 is TGTGCCAGCAGCACCACGCTCTGGAGAGCGGTAGGGAGCACAGATACGCAGTATTTT.

The V and J genes are TRBV9 and TRBJ2-1; 8 bases match TRBD2. J was trimmed by 7 bases and V by 5 bases; bases with no gene match: 5. The CDR3 runs 13 residues. Germline loops: CDR1 SGDLS, CDR2 YYNGEE. The CDR3: CASSGASGNEQFF. The CDR3 coding sequence is TGTGCCAGCAGTGGGGCTAGCGGGAATGAGCAGTTCTTC.

This clone occurred a few times. In nucleotides, the CDR3 is TGTGCCAGTAGTATAGGGGGGAATAACTATGGCTACACCTTC. This encodes CASSIGGNNYGYTF. The V gene is TRBV19, the J gene TRBJ1-2; tentatively, D is TRBD1 (5 bases). Trimming removed 1 base at V and 1 base at J, with 7 bases between. Germline values: CDR1 LNHDA, CDR2 SQIVND (reference sequence). The CDR3 totals 14 residues.

This chain connects TRBV27 to TRBJ2-7; 8 bases match TRBD2. Germline assignment: CDR1 MNHEY and CDR2 SMNVEV (reference sequence). The CDR3 extends over 12 amino acids. V trimming: 5 bases; J trimming: 10 bases; junction bases outside the gene matches: 7. This CDR3 reads CASSLRGGKQYV. CDR3 DNA sequence: TGTGCCAGCAGTCTCCGGGGGGGCAAACAGTACGTC.

This clone was recorded a few times. This chain uses TRBV6-1 with TRBJ2-7; 10 nucleotides align to TRBD2. The V segment lost 7 bases and the J segment 2 bases; nucleotides outside the gene matches: 5. Looked up from germline, CDR1 is MNHNS and CDR2 is SASEGT. CDR3 size: 14 residues. CDR3 in amino acids: CASNRAGGPYEQYF. In DNA form, the CDR3 reads TGTGCCAGCAATCGAGCGGGAGGGCCCTACGAGCAGTACTTC.

The CDR3 region has the DNA TGTGCCAGCTCGCCCAGGGGGGGAGATGGCTACACCTTC. It is translated as CASSPRGGDGYTF. The V and J genes are TRBV18 and TRBJ1-2; 7 nucleotides agree with TRBD1. The CDR3 length is 13 residues. Germline CDR1 is KGHSH and CDR2 is LQKENI. The J segment lost 6 bases and the V segment lost 6 bases, leaving 7 bases of the junction unmatched. Full variable domain (remainder filled in from reference TRBV18 and TRBJ1-2): NAGVMQNPRHLVRRRGQEARLRCSPMKGHSHVYWYRQLPEEGLKFMVYLQKENIIDESGMPKERFSAEFPKEGPSILRIQQVVRGDSAAYFCASSPRGGDGYTFGSGTRLTVV.

The CDR3 reads CASSLVGGLQSTGELFF. DNA for the CDR3: TGTGCCAGCAGCTTAGTGGGGGGGCTGCAGAGCACCGGGGAGCTGTTTTTT. The chain employs TRBV7-6 and TRBJ2-2; weak D call: TRBD2 (7 bases). Trimming stripped 1 base from V and 4 bases from J, with 16 bases between. The V gene's germline CDR1 is SGHVS and CDR2 FNYEAQ. The CDR3 consists of 17 residues.

This clone is classed as medium-sized (0.01 to 0.1%). V usage is TRBV6-5 and J usage is TRBJ1-2; D is perhaps TRBD1 (6 bases). Germline V gives CDR1 MNHEY, CDR2 SVGAGI. CDR3 length: 12 residues. V was clipped by 6 bases and J by 4 bases, with 9 bases between them. The CDR3: CASRTGSYGYTF. The CDR3 DNA follows: TGTGCCAGCAGAACAGGGAGCTATGGCTACACCTTC.

V gene TRBV11-2 combines with J gene TRBJ2-7; possible D gene TRBD2, 6 bases. This CDR3 comprises 16 residues. V was shortened by 1 base and J by 3 bases, with 16 bases between the two germline ends. Germline lookup yields CDR1 SGHAT and CDR2 FQNNGV. CDR3 sequence (DNA): TGTGCCAGCAGCTTAGGCCGGGGAGGACCCCTCTACGAGCAGTACTTC. Translating gives CASSLGRGGPLYEQYF.

V usage is TRBV27 and J usage is TRBJ2-7; TRBD1 aligns across 7 bases. J lost 4 bases, V lost 2 bases, and 5 bases had no gene match. Germline CDR1 is MNHEY and CDR2 is SMNVEV (reference sequence). The CDR3 totals 14 residues. The CDR3 reads CASSLNRGGYEQYF. The CDR3 nucleotides are TGTGCCAGCAGTTTAAACAGGGGTGGGTACGAGCAGTACTTC.

The chain has TRBV7-8 and TRBJ2-3; no clear D. The CDR3 sequence is 14 residues long. Germline V gene data show CDR1 as SGHVS and CDR2 as FQNEAQ. Trimming took 5 bases from V and 8 from J, leaving 17 bases between them. CDR3 sequence (DNA): TGTGCCAGCAGCGACGGCCTTTCCGTTCCTACGCAGTATTTT. This translates into CASSDGLSVPTQYF.

This clone appeared a few times. The rearrangement links TRBV7-2 to TRBJ2-7, with D maybe TRBD2 (6 bases). This CDR3 has 16 amino acids. Germline V gene sequence: CDR1 SGHTA, CDR2 FQGNSA. V was pared by 3 bases and J by 6 bases, with 21 bases between. The CDR3 DNA is TGTGCCAGCAGCTTGAGAGCGGGCGGGTTTGTGGGCGAGCAGTACTTC. This translates into CASSLRAGGFVGEQYF. The full variable domain, rest sourced from reference TRBV7-2 and TRBJ2-7, is GAGVSQSPSNKVTEKGKDVELRCDPISGHTALYWYRQSLGQGLEFLIYFQGNSAPDKSGLPSDRFSAERTGGSVSTLTIQRTQQEDSAVYLCASSLRAGGFVGEQYFGPGTRLTVT.

This clone was recorded once. The V call is TRBV27, the J call TRBJ1-6; unclear D gene. Trimming shortened V by 4 bases and J by 6 bases, and 13 bases separated the two germline ends. The CDR3 consists of 15 residues. Per germline, CDR1 MNHEY and CDR2 SMNVEV (reference sequence). For the CDR3, the DNA is TGTGCCAGCAGTTCCCGGGTGGGGAGTAATTCACCCCTCCACTTT. Translated, it gives CASSSRVGSNSPLHF.

The gene calls are TRBV19 and TRBJ2-7; 10 nucleotides align to TRBD1. The CDR3 has 17 amino acids. Germline V gene data show CDR1 as LNHDA and CDR2 as SQIVND (reference sequence). V gave up 1 base and J gave up 3 bases; unmatched junction bases: 9. CDR3 DNA sequence: TGTGCCAGTAGTATAGTCGGGACAGGGGTAGGTAACTACGAGCAGTACTTC. This translates into CASSIVGTGVGNYEQYF.

The chain uses TRBV29-1 and TRBJ2-5; 12 bases agree with TRBD2. This CDR3 spans 15 amino acids. CDR1 is SQVTM and CDR2 is ANQGSEA in the germline V gene. The junction had 6 bases not matched to a gene; V was cut back by 2 bases and J by 5 bases. In DNA form, the CDR3 reads TGCAGCGTTGAAAGGACTAGCGGGATTGAGGAGACCCAGTACTTC. Its translation is CSVERTSGIEETQYF.

This clone was seen a few times. The V gene is TRBV6-5, the J gene TRBJ1-5, with D perhaps TRBD1 (6 bases). This CDR3 has 13 residues. Germline CDR1 reads MNHEY; CDR2 reads SVGAGI. Deletions cut 8 bases from V and 2 bases from J, with 10 bases between. The CDR3 DNA reads as TGTGCCAGCGGGGGGGGCCGCAATCAGCCCCAGCATTTT. It specifies CASGGGRNQPQHF.

The chain links TRBV4-1 to TRBJ2-3; possible D gene TRBD2, 5 bases. The CDR3 runs 16 residues. Germline lookup yields CDR1 MGHRA and CDR2 YSYEKL. With 1 base removed from V and 7 bases from J, the gap between germline ends came to 18 bases. This CDR3 reads CASSQVRRLAGNTQYF. As DNA, the CDR3 is TGCGCCAGCAGCCAAGTGAGGAGACTGGCCGGGAATACGCAGTATTTT.